In its sample, the clone carrying this T cell receptor (beta chain) ranks as medium-sized (0.01 to 0.1%). Its antigen is undetermined. The limits of the CDR3 on the DNA are not certain, so only TCRdb's listed CDR3 is given. No cell sorting was done before RNA was extracted from the tissue. This sample is drawn from a study of tumor and adjacent non-tumor tissue in lung cancer. Study information: Patients comprised 12 adenocarcinoma, a couple of squamous cell carcinoma and 1 small cell lung cancer. On average, productive TCRbeta reads reached about 4.2 million per sample.

Three rounds of nested PCR, following a modified ARM-PCR protocol, produced the TCRbeta library. TCRdb redid the calling of the multiplex PCR reads with MiXCR, one entry per CDR3 protein. The table has tens of thousands of distinct CDR3 sequences, just under 75% seen once; the top ten hold around 9.5%. Study findings and constraints: TCR diversity was significantly greater in tumor than normal lung tissue. Higher tumor TCR diversity was associated with shorter survival.

CDR1 is MNHNY and CDR2 is SVGAGI in the germline V gene (reference sequence). Counting both end residues, the CDR3 totals 12 amino acids. The chain is built from TRBV6-6 and TRBJ2-5. The source material was lung tumor tissue. The sequence was obtained from a middle-aged woman with non-small cell lung cancer. This CDR3 reads CASTDILETQYF.